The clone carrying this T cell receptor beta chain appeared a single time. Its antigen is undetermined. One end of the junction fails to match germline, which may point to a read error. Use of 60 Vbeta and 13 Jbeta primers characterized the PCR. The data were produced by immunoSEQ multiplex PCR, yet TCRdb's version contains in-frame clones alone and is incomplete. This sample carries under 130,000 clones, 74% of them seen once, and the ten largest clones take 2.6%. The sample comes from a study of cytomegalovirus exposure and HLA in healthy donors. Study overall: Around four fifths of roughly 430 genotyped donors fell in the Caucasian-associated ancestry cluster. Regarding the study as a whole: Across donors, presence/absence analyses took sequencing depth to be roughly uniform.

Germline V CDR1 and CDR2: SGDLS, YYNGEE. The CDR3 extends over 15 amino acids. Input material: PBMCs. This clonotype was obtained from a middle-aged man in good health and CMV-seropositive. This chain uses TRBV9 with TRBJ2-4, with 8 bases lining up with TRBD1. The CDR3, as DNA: TGTGCCAGCAGCGCCCCTCAGGGGGCCAAAAACAGTCAGTACTTC. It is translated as CASSAPQGAKNSQYF.